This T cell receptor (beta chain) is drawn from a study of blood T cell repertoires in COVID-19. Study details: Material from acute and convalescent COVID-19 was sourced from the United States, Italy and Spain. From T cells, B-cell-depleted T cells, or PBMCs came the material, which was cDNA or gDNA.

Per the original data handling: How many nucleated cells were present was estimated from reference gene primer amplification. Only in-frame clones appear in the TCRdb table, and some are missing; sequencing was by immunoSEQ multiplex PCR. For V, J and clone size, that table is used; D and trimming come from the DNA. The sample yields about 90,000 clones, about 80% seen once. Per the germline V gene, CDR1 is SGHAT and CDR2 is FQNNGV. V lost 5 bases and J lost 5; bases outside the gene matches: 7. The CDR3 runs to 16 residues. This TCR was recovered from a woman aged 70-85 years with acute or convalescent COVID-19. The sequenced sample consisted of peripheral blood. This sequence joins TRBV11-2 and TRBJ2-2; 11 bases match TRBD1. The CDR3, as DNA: TGTGCCAGCAGCCCAGGGACAGGGGGGAGGACCGGGGAGCTGTTTTTT. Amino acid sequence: CASSPGTGGRTGELFF.